This entry describes one T cell receptor (beta chain). The table came from immunoSEQ multiplex PCR; TCRdb's copy has only in-frame clones and leaves some out. The table records more than 50,000 clones, 80% to 95% of them present only once. The germline V gene has CDR1 SGHRS and CDR2 YFSETQ. Trimming took 0 bases from V and 5 from J; bases not matched to a gene: 3. This CDR3 is built from 15 residues. These data originate in a study of blood T cell repertoires in COVID-19. The sequencing sample was made of peripheral blood. This receptor was identified in a human donor with active COVID-19. The donor label of this sample is uncertain. The chain couples TRBV5-1 to TRBJ2-7; 12 bases map to TRBD1. For the CDR3, the DNA is TGCGCCAGCAGCTTGGAGGGACAGGGGGCCGACGAGCAGTACTTC. This codes for CASSLEGQGADEQYF. The complete variable domain, with remaining parts taken from reference TRBV5-1 and TRBJ2-7, reads KAGVTQTPRYLIKTRGQQVTLSCSPISGHRSVSWYQQTPGQGLQFLFEYFSETQRNKGNFPGRFSGRQFSNSRSEMNVSTLELGDSALYLCASSLEGQGADEQYFGPGTRLTVT.